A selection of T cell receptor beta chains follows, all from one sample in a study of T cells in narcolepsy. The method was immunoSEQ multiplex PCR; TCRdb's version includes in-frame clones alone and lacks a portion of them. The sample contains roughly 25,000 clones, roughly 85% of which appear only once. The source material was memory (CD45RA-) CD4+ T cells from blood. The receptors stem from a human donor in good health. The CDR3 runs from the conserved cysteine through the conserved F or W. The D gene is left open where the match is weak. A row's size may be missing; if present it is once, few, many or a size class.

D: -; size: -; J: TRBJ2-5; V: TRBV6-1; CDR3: CASTKGGQGETQYF; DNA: TGTGCCAGCACCAAAGGGGGACAAGGAGAGACCCAGTACTTC
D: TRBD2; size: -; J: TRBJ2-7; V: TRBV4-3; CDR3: CASSQDAVTSGLVEVYEQYF; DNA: TGCGCCAGCAGCCAAGATGCGGTGACTAGCGGATTAGTGGAAGTCTACGAGCAGTACTTC
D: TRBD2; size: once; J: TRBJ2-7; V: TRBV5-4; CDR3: CASSRRLAGGYEQYF; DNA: TGTGCCAGCAGTCGTAGACTAGCGGGAGGGTACGAGCAGTACTTC
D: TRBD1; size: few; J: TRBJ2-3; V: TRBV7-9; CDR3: CASHKDRGRGADTQYF; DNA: TGTGCCAGCCACAAGGACAGGGGAAGAGGTGCAGATACGCAGTATTTT
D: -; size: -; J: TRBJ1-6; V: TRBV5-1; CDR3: CASSEGQGKNSPLHF; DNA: TGCGCCAGCTCTGAGGGGCAGGGGAAGAATTCACCCCTCCACTTT
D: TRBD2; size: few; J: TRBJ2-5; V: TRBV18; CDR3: CASSPRTSGAIQETQYF; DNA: TGTGCCAGCTCACCACGGACTAGCGGAGCGATACAAGAGACCCAGTACTTC
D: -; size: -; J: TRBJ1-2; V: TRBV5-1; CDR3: CASSLATQGNYGYTF; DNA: TGCGCCAGCAGCTTGGCGACCCAGGGGAACTATGGCTACACCTTC
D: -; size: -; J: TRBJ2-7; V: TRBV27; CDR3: CASSSPPGRGLVEQYF; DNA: TGTGCCAGCAGTTCACCCCCGGGACGGGGGTTGGTCGAGCAGTACTTC
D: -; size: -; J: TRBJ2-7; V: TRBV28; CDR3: CASSLNEDEQYF; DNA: TGTGCCAGCAGTTTAAATGAGGACGAGCAGTACTTC
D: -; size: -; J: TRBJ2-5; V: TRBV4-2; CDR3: CASSQLGRETQYF; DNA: TGTGCCAGCAGCCAATTGGGGAGGGAGACCCAGTACTTC
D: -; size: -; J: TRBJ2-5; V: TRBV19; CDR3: CASKEGGGRGETQYF; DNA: TGTGCCAGTAAGGAGGGAGGGGGCCGAGGGGAGACCCAGTACTTC
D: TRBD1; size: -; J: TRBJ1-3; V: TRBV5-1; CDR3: CASSLGTGKSSGNTIYF; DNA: TGCGCCAGCAGCTTGGGGACAGGGAAAAGTTCTGGAAACACCATATATTTT
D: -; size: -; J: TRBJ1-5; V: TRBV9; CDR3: CASSVDGSNQPQHF; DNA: TGTGCCAGCAGCGTTGACGGTAGCAATCAGCCCCAGCATTTT
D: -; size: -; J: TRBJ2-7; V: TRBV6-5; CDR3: CASRGTYEQYF; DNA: TGTGCCAGCAGGGGGACTTACGAGCAGTACTTC
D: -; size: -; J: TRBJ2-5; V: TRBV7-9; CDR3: CASSPNWGREETQYF; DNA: TGTGCCAGCAGCCCTAACTGGGGTCGAGAAGAGACCCAGTACTTC
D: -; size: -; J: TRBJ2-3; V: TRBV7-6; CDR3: CASSASWAHTDTQYF; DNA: TGTGCCAGCAGCGCTAGCTGGGCACACACAGATACGCAGTATTTT
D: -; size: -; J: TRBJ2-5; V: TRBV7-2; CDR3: CASSPVLEAETQYF; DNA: TGTGCCAGCAGCCCGGTCCTGGAAGCAGAGACCCAGTACTTC
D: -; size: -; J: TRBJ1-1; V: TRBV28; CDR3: CASSLRVTEAFF; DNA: TGTGCCAGCAGTTTAAGGGTTACTGAAGCTTTCTTT
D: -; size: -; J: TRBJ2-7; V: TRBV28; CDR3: CARRSEGEQYF; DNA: TGTGCCCGCCGCTCTGAGGGTGAGCAGTACTTC
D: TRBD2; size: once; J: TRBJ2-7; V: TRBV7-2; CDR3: CASSLAQLLAGGISSYEQYF; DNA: TGTGCCAGCAGCTTAGCCCAACTCCTAGCGGGAGGGATAAGCTCCTACGAGCAGTACTTC
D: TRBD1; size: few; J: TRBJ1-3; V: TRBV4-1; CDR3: CASSQAGTGGSGNTIYF; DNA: TGCGCCAGCAGCCAAGCCGGGACAGGGGGCTCTGGAAACACCATATATTTT
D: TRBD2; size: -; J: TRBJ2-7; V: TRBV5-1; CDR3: CASTPGGSSYEQYF; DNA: TGCGCCAGCACCCCCGGGGGGTCCTCCTACGAGCAGTACTTC
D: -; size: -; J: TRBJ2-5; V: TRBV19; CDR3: CASATQETQYF; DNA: TGTGCCAGTGCGACCCAAGAGACCCAGTACTTC
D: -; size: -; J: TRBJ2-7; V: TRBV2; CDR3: CASGRGPDSYEQYF; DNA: TGTGCCAGCGGCAGAGGCCCCGACTCCTACGAGCAGTACTTC
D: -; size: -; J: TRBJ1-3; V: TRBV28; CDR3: CASLDYYSGNTIYF; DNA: TGTGCCAGCTTGGACTATTACTCTGGAAACACCATATATTTT
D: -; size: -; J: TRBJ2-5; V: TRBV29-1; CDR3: CSVGRQLGETQYF; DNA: TGCAGCGTTGGTCGGCAGCTTGGGGAGACCCAGTACTTC
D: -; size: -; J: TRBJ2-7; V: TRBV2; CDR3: CASSERANYEQYF; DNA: TGTGCCAGCAGTGAGAGGGCTAACTACGAGCAGTACTTC
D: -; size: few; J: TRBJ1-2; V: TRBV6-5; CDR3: CASRVQGGYGYTF; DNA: TGTGCCAGCAGGGTCCAAGGAGGGTATGGCTACACCTTC
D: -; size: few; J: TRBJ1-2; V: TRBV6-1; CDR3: CASSNGMYGYTF; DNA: TGTGCCAGCAGCAACGGGATGTATGGCTACACCTTC
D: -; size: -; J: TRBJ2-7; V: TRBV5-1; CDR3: CASSRRYEQYF; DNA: TGTGCCAGCAGCCGTCGCTACGAGCAGTACTTC
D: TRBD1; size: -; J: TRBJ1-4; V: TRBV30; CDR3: CAWKMTGTANEKLFF; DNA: TGTGCCTGGAAAATGACGGGGACAGCTAATGAAAAACTGTTTTTT
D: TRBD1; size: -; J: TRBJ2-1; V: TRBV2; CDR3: CASSSADRGVDEQFF; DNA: TGTGCCAGCAGCTCAGCGGACAGGGGTGTCGATGAGCAGTTCTTC
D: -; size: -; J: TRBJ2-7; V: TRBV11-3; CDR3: CASSLDDSSYEQYF; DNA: TGTGCCAGCAGCTTAGATGATAGTAGCTACGAGCAGTACTTC
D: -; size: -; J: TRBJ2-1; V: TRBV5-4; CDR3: CASSGKRGDEQFF; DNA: TGTGCCAGCAGCGGGAAGAGGGGCGATGAGCAGTTCTTC
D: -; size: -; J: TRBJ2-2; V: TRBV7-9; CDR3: CASSFGVLGGELFF; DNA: TGTGCCAGCAGCTTTGGTGTTCTGGGCGGGGAGCTGTTTTTT